This TCR beta chain comes out of a study of PD-1 blockade in classical Hodgkin lymphoma. Indicated time point: cycle 4 day 1 (C4D1), after more than 5 weeks of nivolumab. Relapse after autologous stem cell transplantation occurred in every patient, and brentuximab vedotin exposure varied. Germline CDR1 MNHNY, CDR2 SVGAGI (reference sequence). The V and J ends lost 6 bases and 0 bases respectively, with 8 bases between them. The CDR3 runs 14 residues. The data were produced by immunoSEQ multiplex PCR, yet TCRdb's version contains in-frame clones alone and is incomplete. The table includes 100,000 to 120,000 clones, 89% detected once.

This chain uses TRBV6-6 with TRBJ1-4, with D hard to call. The source is a human donor with classical Hodgkin lymphoma. Sequenced material: peripheral blood mononuclear cells (PBMCs), taken before the fourth cycle of nivolumab. The CDR3 protein is CASRSLSTNEKLFF. The DNA for the CDR3 is TGTGCCAGCAGGTCCTTATCAACTAATGAAAAACTGTTTTTT.